A single sample gave rise to the 18 T cell receptor beta chains below, sequenced in a study of T cell responses to AZD1222 COVID-19 vaccine. Repertoires were generated with immunoSEQ multiplex PCR, while TCRdb's copy carries only in-frame clones and drops some. The table includes about 260,000 clones, 93% detected once. Sequenced material: peripheral blood, taken on day 0 of AZD1222 vaccination. The origin of the receptors is an adult in good health.

The chain links TRBV28 to TRBJ1-2, with D possibly being TRBD1 (5 bases). CDR1 is MDHEN, CDR2 SYDVKM, per germline. V lost 6 bases and J 7 bases, leaving 24 bases between the germline ends. The CDR3 is made up of 16 amino acids. CDR3 bases: TGTGCCAGCAGCACTCCCAGGTGGGGGAAAGGTGGTGGCTACACCTTC. This encodes CASSTPRWGKGGGYTF.

In the case of this clone: Within the sample, other DNA sequences also encode this same CDR3. This rearrangement joins TRBV7-2 to TRBJ2-1; no clear D gene. Germline V gene lookup returns CDR1 SGHTA and CDR2 FQGNSA. The CDR3 runs 14 residues. Between the trimmed V and J ends, which lost 1 base and 0 bases, there was a span of 4 bases. CDR3 nucleotides: TGTGCCAGCAGCTTAGGGAGCTCCTACAATGAGCAGTTCTTC. Protein sequence: CASSLGSSYNEQFF.

The chain is built from TRBV7-9 and TRBJ2-2; D not resolved. CDR3 length: 16 amino acids. The V end was cut by 2 bases, the J end by 3 bases, with 13 bases between. Germline CDR1 is SEHNR and CDR2 is FQNEAQ (reference sequence). The CDR3 DNA sequence: TGTGCCAGCAGCTTACGGGCCCTAGTGGACACCGGGGAGCTGTTTTTT. This sequence encodes CASSLRALVDTGELFF.

V gene TRBV9 combines with J gene TRBJ2-5; TRBD1 is a possible D gene (6 bases). Germline loops: CDR1 SGDLS, CDR2 YYNGEE. Between the trimmed V and J ends, which lost 3 bases and 5 bases, there was a span of 14 bases. The CDR3 covers 14 residues. CDR3 protein: CASSGSQGGETQYF. DNA of the CDR3: TGTGCCAGCAGCGGATCACAGGGTGGGGAGACCCAGTACTTC. Together with reference TRBV9 and TRBJ2-5, the CDR3 gives the full variable domain: DSGVTQTPKHLITATGQRVTLRCSPRSGDLSVYWYQQSLDQGLQFLIQYYNGEERAKGNILERFSAQQFPDLHSELNLSSLELGDSALYFCASSGSQGGETQYFGPGTRLLVL.

The chain links TRBV24-1 to TRBJ1-1; unclear D gene. Trimming pared 2 bases from V and 5 bases from J, leaving 8 bases between. The CDR3 runs 13 residues. Germline lookup yields CDR1 KGHDR and CDR2 SFDVKD. DNA of the CDR3: TGTGCCACCAGTGATTCCCTCGGGACTGAAGCTTTCTTT. The encoded protein is CATSDSLGTEAFF.

The chain employs TRBV20-1 and TRBJ2-7; D uncertain. Germline V gene data show CDR1 as DFQATT and CDR2 as SNEGSKA (reference sequence). Trimming stripped 4 bases from V and 0 bases from J, with 4 bases between. The CDR3 contains 11 residues. The CDR3 nucleotides read TGCAGTGCTACTCTCTCCTACGAGCAGTACTTC. It translates to CSATLSYEQYF.

The genes are TRBV6-2 or TRBV6-3 and TRBJ1-2; tentatively, D is TRBD1 (6 bases). Germline lookup yields CDR1 MNHEY and CDR2 SVGEGT. V was clipped by 0 bases and J by 7 bases, with 12 bases between them. The CDR3 is made up of 14 amino acids. The CDR3 region is CASSYSGGHAGYTF. CDR3 bases: TGTGCCAGCAGTTACTCTGGGGGGCATGCTGGCTACACCTTC.

V gene TRBV10-3 combines with J gene TRBJ2-7, with 11 nucleotides matching TRBD2. The length of the CDR3 is 14 residues. The V gene's germline CDR1 is ENHRY and CDR2 SYGVKD. Trimming cost V 5 bases and J 2 bases; bases outside gene matches: 2. CDR3 sequence reads: CAISIAGGPYEQYF. In nucleotides, the CDR3 is TGTGCCATCAGTATAGCGGGAGGGCCCTACGAGCAGTACTTC.

The chain combines TRBV5-1 with TRBJ2-1; D not resolved. V gave up 5 bases and J gave up 1 base, with 13 bases separating them. Germline CDR1 is SGHRS and CDR2 is YFSETQ. The CDR3 covers 15 residues. CDR3 sequence (DNA): TGCGCCAGCAGAGATGTCGGCAATTCCTACAATGAGCAGTTCTTC. Translation: CASRDVGNSYNEQFF.

For this clone: The sample carries other DNA sequences with the same CDR3. The gene calls are TRBV6-5 and TRBJ2-7; perhaps TRBD2 as D (6 bases). Deletions cut 0 bases from V and 1 base from J, with 10 bases between. This CDR3 is built from 15 residues. Germline V gives CDR1 MNHEY, CDR2 SVGAGI. The CDR3 bases are TGTGCCAGCAGTTACTCGGGGACTGTTTCCTACGAGCAGTACTTC. Its protein product is CASSYSGTVSYEQYF.

The rearrangement uses TRBV20-1 and TRBJ2-3; D unresolved. Trimming left V 3 bases short and J 14 bases short, with 12 bases between. Germline values: CDR1 DFQATT, CDR2 SNEGSKA (reference sequence). The CDR3 totals 10 residues. The CDR3 sequence: CSASHPGGYF. Here the CDR3 DNA reads TGCAGTGCTAGCCACCCCGGTGGGTATTTT.

This chain links TRBV19 with TRBJ1-1; D gene uncertain. Per the germline V gene, CDR1 is LNHDA and CDR2 is SQIVND (reference sequence). The CDR3 extends over 13 amino acids. V lost 7 bases, J lost 4 bases, and 13 bases lay in between. The CDR3 spells CASKIRVSTEAFF. The CDR3 DNA sequence: TGTGCCAGTAAGATTAGGGTTTCCACTGAAGCTTTCTTT.

The chain combines TRBV11-3 with TRBJ2-7, with 9 bases lining up with TRBD1. The CDR3 contains 14 residues. The ends lost 4 bases at V and 3 bases at J; junction bases unmatched: 4. Germline V gene sequence: CDR1 SGHNT, CDR2 YENEEA. CDR3 nucleotides: TGTGCCAGCAGCTCGGGACAGGGTAACTACGAGCAGTACTTC. Its translation is CASSSGQGNYEQYF.

The chain has TRBV5-6 and TRBJ2-1, with TRBD1 matching over 7 bases. J lost 6 bases, V lost 2 bases, and 11 bases had no gene match. This CDR3 spans 16 amino acids. Looked up from germline, CDR1 is SGHDT and CDR2 is YYEEEE. The CDR3 DNA follows: TGTGCCAGCAGCTTCGGCCCAGGGGGAAGGGGCAATGAGCAGTTCTTC. Its protein is CASSFGPGGRGNEQFF.

Here the CDR3 reads CASSKVSGGLTYHNEQFF. CDR3 coding DNA: TGTGCCAGCAGTAAGGTCAGCGGGGGGCTGACTTATCACAATGAGCAGTTCTTC. The chain uses TRBV2 and TRBJ2-1; 9 nucleotides align to TRBD2. The ends lost 5 bases at V and 5 bases at J; junction bases unmatched: 16. The CDR3 has 18 amino acids. Germline CDR1 and CDR2: SNHLY and FYNNEI.

J is TRBJ2-1 and V is TRBV9, with D possibly TRBD2 on 6 matching bases. V was clipped by 0 bases and J by 7 bases, with 14 bases between them. Germline V gene sequence: CDR1 SGDLS, CDR2 YYNGEE. There are 15 residues in the CDR3. CDR3 bases: TGTGCCAGCAGCGTAGAGGAGGGAGACGTGAATGAGCAGTTCTTC. This encodes CASSVEEGDVNEQFF.

The rearrangement uses TRBV5-1 and TRBJ2-7; 7 bases are shared with TRBD2. The CDR3 runs 14 residues. The V gene end was trimmed by 4 bases and the J gene end by 1 base; junction bases not matched to a gene: 5. Germline CDR1 SGHRS, CDR2 YFSETQ. The CDR3: CASSPAGRSYEQYF. CDR3 DNA sequence: TGCGCCAGCAGCCCAGCGGGGAGATCCTACGAGCAGTACTTC.

The chain employs TRBV5-5 and TRBJ2-6; maybe TRBD2 (6 bases). V lost 4 bases to trimming and J lost 0 bases, with 14 bases between them. Looked up from germline, CDR1 is SGHKS and CDR2 is YYEKEE (reference sequence). The CDR3 has 17 residues. The CDR3 spells CASSLPAGTSGANVLTF. The CDR3 DNA reads as TGTGCCAGCAGCCTCCCCGCGGGGACCTCTGGGGCCAACGTCCTGACTTTC.